Here is one T cell receptor beta chain with its context. The participants were between roughly 18 and 100 years old and came from some 23 US areas. In assigning cohorts, the study relied on participant-reported clinical history. The record originates from a study of blood T cell repertoires in COVID-19. Looking at the study overall: COVID-19 samples, acute and convalescent, were from the United States, Italy and Spain.

Method: immunoSEQ multiplex PCR; TCRdb's copy keeps in-frame clones and lacks some. The sample shows 200,000 to 250,000 clones, around 90% of them seen only once. CDR1 is SGHTA, CDR2 FQGTGA, per germline. This CDR3 is 16 amino acids long. Trimming pared 5 bases from V and 1 base from J, leaving 16 bases between. Sequencing input: PBMCs or T cells enriched from blood (not recorded which). The J gene is TRBJ2-3, the V gene TRBV7-3; TRBD2 is a possible D gene (6 bases). This sequence was found in a woman between 25 and 40 years old who had been exposed to COVID-19. CDR3 DNA: TGTGCCAGCAGCCAAGGGACTGGCCACGGCACAGATACGCAGTATTTT. Protein: CASSQGTGHGTDTQYF. The variable domain in full, completed from reference TRBV7-3 and TRBJ2-3, reads GAGVSQTPSNKVTEKGKYVELRCDPISGHTALYWYRQSLGQGPEFLIYFQGTGAADDSGLPNDRFFAVRPEGSVSTLKIQRTERGDSAVYLCASSQGTGHGTDTQYFGPGTRLTVL.